A selection of T cell receptor beta chains follows, all from one sample in a study of cytomegalovirus exposure and HLA in healthy donors. Measured with immunoSEQ multiplex PCR; TCRdb has only the in-frame clones, and not every one. The table shows some 130,000 clones, with 60% to 80% occurring only once. Sample: PBMCs. These receptor sequences come from a female donor in good health and CMV-seronegative. Both conserved end residues are part of each CDR3. The order of the fields is clone size, J gene, D gene, V gene, CDR3 DNA, CDR3 protein. A D gene is named only where the DNA matches it firmly. Clone size, where shown, is once, few, many, or a class for clones that have expanded.

>-|TRBJ1-5|TRBD1|TRBV2
TGTGCCAGCAGGGGGGACAGGGGTACTCAGCCCCAGCATTTT
CASRGDRGTQPQHF
>-|TRBJ2-7|TRBD2|TRBV9
TGTGCCAGCAGCGTGCTAGCGGAGTCCTACGAGCAGTACTTC
CASSVLAESYEQYF
>-|TRBJ1-5|-|TRBV19
TGTGCCACAGAGACGACTGGACAACCCAGGGGTCAGCCCCAGCATTTT
CATETTGQPRGQPQHF
>-|TRBJ2-3|-|TRBV7-3
TGTGCCAGCAGCTGGGGACTTCAAGATACGCAGTATTTT
CASSWGLQDTQYF
>few|TRBJ2-7|-|TRBV11-2
TGTGCCAGCAGCTTCGACCGACTGAGGGAGCAGTACTTC
CASSFDRLREQYF
>-|TRBJ1-1|-|TRBV29-1
TGCAGCGTTGAAGATCAGAGAGGGAGTGAAGCTTTCTTT
CSVEDQRGSEAFF
>-|TRBJ1-1|-|TRBV4-2
TGTGCCAGCAGCCAAGCCAACAGGGACGGCACTGAAGCTTTCTTT
CASSQANRDGTEAFF
>-|TRBJ2-7|TRBD1|TRBV5-1
TGCGCCAGCAGCTCAGGACAGGGGGCCTACGAGCAGTACTTC
CASSSGQGAYEQYF
>once|TRBJ2-1|-|TRBV19
TGTGCCAGTAGCTGGGCGAGCTCCTACAATGAGCAGTTCTTC
CASSWASSYNEQFF
>-|TRBJ2-7|TRBD1|TRBV7-2
TGTGCCAGCAGCTTACAGACAGGGGGCACCTACGAGCAGTACTTC
CASSLQTGGTYEQYF
>once|TRBJ2-5|-|TRBV7-2
TGTGCCAGCAGCTTAGAGAGGGCTGAGACCCAGTACTTC
CASSLERAETQYF
>-|TRBJ2-1|TRBD2|TRBV4-1
TGCGCCAGCAGCCAAGAGAGTAGCGGGGGGTACAATGAGCAGTTCTTC
CASSQESSGGYNEQFF
>-|TRBJ2-1|-|TRBV5-1
TGCGCCAGCAGCTTGGGGGCAGACAATGAGCAGTTCTTC
CASSLGADNEQFF
>few|TRBJ2-7|-|TRBV28
TGTGCCAGCAGTCTCGCCCGGGGAACCTACGCCGAGCAGTACTTC
CASSLARGTYAEQYF
>-|TRBJ2-7|TRBD2|TRBV6-1
TGTGCCAGCACCCAGACGGGGGGGTCCTCCTACGAGCAGTACTTC
CASTQTGGSSYEQYF
>-|TRBJ2-4|TRBD2|TRBV10-2
TGCGCCAGCAGCAGGACTAGCGGGGTGTTAGCCAAAAACATTCAGTACTTC
CASSRTSGVLAKNIQYF
>-|TRBJ1-2|-|TRBV20-1
TGCAGTGCTAGTACATCTTATGGCTACACCTTC
CSASTSYGYTF